This TCR beta chain is drawn from a study of cytomegalovirus exposure and HLA in healthy donors. Study-wide background: A later analysis reported the 100 to 150 validation repertoires used the same platform as the approximately 670 first-cohort repertoires. General study points: Both high specificity and high sensitivity reportedly marked the classifier's diagnosis of cytomegalovirus status. Cytomegalovirus-associated TCR beta chains were listed, numbering roughly 150. Confirmation in vitro established that a few CMV-associated chains were specific for CMV antigens.

Generated by immunoSEQ multiplex PCR, the TCRdb table keeps only in-frame clones and is missing some. Among roughly 68,000 clones, roughly 97% were seen once, and the ten largest hold approximately 2.5%. Looked up from germline, CDR1 is SGHRS and CDR2 is YFSETQ. The V end was cut by 4 bases, the J end by 6 bases, with 11 bases between. This CDR3 spans 13 amino acids. Concerning this clone: Its specificity is unknown.

The rearrangement joins TRBV5-1 to TRBJ2-1; tentatively, D is TRBD1 (5 bases). The TCR sequence derives from a man between 18 and 29 years old in good health and CMV-seronegative. The specimen was PBMCs. CDR3 DNA: TGCGCCAGCAGCCCGATAGGGGTCAATGAGCAGTTCTTC. This codes for CASSPIGVNEQFF.